Given below is one T cell receptor (beta chain) in context. Its antigen is unknown. It has no much larger one-base neighbor in the sample; base qualities were not kept. The donors were healthy, HIV-negative adults with no recently reported acute infections or vaccinations. Every donor was a Caucasian adult residing in Nashville, Tennessee, USA. CD4+ T cells were enriched by magnetic negative selection; naive cells were then positively selected on CD45RA, and the negative fraction formed the memory subset. After blood collection by leukapheresis, PBMCs were isolated using Ficoll-Histopaque density gradient centrifugation and then cryopreserved in the vapor phase of liquid nitrogen. Purity and quantity of every magnetically sorted T cell population were checked by analytical flow cytometry. Genomic DNA was isolated from every sorted fraction and measured by UV absorbance on a Nanodrop 2000c. This sample was included in a study of shared clonotypes between healthy human individuals (dated by TCRdb to the early 2020s). Looking at the study overall: The cohort comprised two women and a few men aged 18 to 49 years. To estimate repertoire size and how much clonotype sharing occurs between individuals, the study deeply sequenced the blood TCR repertoires of several healthy adults. To increase sequencing depth and limit assay-specific biases, different laboratories used diverse techniques to prepare libraries and sequence TCR repertoires. Each donor's leukapheresis produced roughly between roughly 0.85 and 10 billion PBMCs. Per donor, three plates each were used for CD4 naive and CD4 memory, two for CD8 naive, and one for CD8 memory.

Using the deep immunoSEQ assay, multiplex PCR amplified TCR CDR3 regions from genomic DNA. Extracted genomic DNA from each cell subset was distributed evenly across all wells of several immunoSEQ 96-well plates, and each plate was treated as a replicate. Each replicate PCR for sorted subsets received roughly 200 ng genomic DNA, equal to 28,000 or so T cell genomes. The purified libraries were quantified using a Qubit 3.0 fluorometer, sized with a Bioanalyzer 2100, and then quantified again using the KAPA Library Quantification kit. Each immunoSEQ 96-well plate was sequenced on its own single-read 150-cycle Illumina NextSeq 550 flow cell. As for the original processing: The immunoSEQ output contained only junctional sequences without quality scores, so filtering could not match that applied to full-length reads. Sequences were annotated with PyIR, a Python wrapper for IgBLAST v1.9, and V/J genes and CDR3 were assigned using IMGT germline references. Reads with weak V/J assignments (E-value above 1e-6), missing CDR3, stop codons, out-of-frame junctions, or ambiguous translated residues were removed. V3J clonotypes were defined by identical inferred V gene, J gene, and CDR3 amino acid sequence. The percentage overlap between two repertoires was calculated by dividing the number of shared unique clonotypes by the size of the smaller repertoire. Richness of each repertoire was evaluated using RTK rarefaction, the Chao1 estimator, and Recon v2.1 estimates of unobserved clonotypes. Generation probabilities were computed with OLGA for all TCRbeta clonotypes obtained by the gDNA method from four donors. Sourced from immuneACCESS, this table was stored by TCRdb with only in-frame sequences that have V and J called. A share of the clones is absent; for the studies checked, an unresolved V gene accounts for under half, and the remainder has no known explanation. V and J calls plus clone size are reproduced from that table; the DNA served to infer D and trimming. In this sample the table shows roughly 1 million clones, around 76% of which occur a single time. The ten largest clonotypes hold roughly 1.4% of the sample.

In the germline V gene, CDR1 corresponds to LGHNT and CDR2 to FRNRAP. V gives up 1 base and J gives up 5 bases, and the segment between their germline ends measures 6 bases. Inclusive of the bounding cysteine and phenylalanine, the CDR3 is 12 residues long. Just CDR3 DNA is preserved here, 36 bases in frame from base 1. Here is what the overall study found, with its caveats: The small number of donors limited the genetic and exposure-history diversity represented. Sampling was restricted to blood, and TCR repertoires in tissue are likely to differ from TCR repertoires in blood. Sharing across several donors was observed for 5% to 6.5% of naive CD4, less than 4% of naive CD8, about 2.3% of memory CD4, and roughly 0.43% of memory CD8 clonotypes. Estimated clonotype richness was generally larger for naive than for memory subsets. Pairwise subsampling led to the expectation that sequencing depth would affect the degree of clonotype sharing among donors. Higher generation probabilities were observed for clonotypes shared by all four sorted-subset donors than for non-shared clonotypes. Even with the large sequencing depth, rarefaction of the sorted-subset datasets indicated that sequencing was incomplete.

The clonotype was recovered from a man younger than 35 in good health. Sequencing was carried out using memory CD4+ T cells sorted from blood. The cell subset or site label of this sample denotes: CD45RA-negative fraction. The rearrangement joined TRBV12-5 to TRBJ2-7, with a weak D call of TRBD2 (5 bases match). The DNA sequence reads TGTGCTAGTGGTTTGGGAGGGCACGAGCAGTACTTC. It is translated as CASGLGGHEQYF.